The rows below give T cell receptor beta chains drawn from one sample of a study of control samples from healthy donors and cancer patients. Generated by immunoSEQ multiplex PCR, the TCRdb table keeps only in-frame clones and is missing some. The repertoire includes over 110,000 clones, around 85% of them detected once, and around 8.2% sits in the top ten. The sample consisted of blood. The receptors were gathered from a woman aged 25 to 39 in good health. The CDR3 runs from the conserved cysteine through the conserved F or W. D genes are given only for firm matches. Clone size is given for some rows only: seen once, a few or many times, or a class if the clone is expanded.

clone size: .; V gene: TRBV6-5; J gene: TRBJ1-4; D gene: TRBD1; CDR3 protein: CASGLGDRDEKLFF; CDR3 DNA: TGTGCCAGCGGGCTGGGGGACAGAGACGAAAAACTGTTTTTT
clone size: .; V gene: TRBV27; J gene: TRBJ2-7; D gene: TRBD1; CDR3 protein: CASRSPGTATYEQYF; CDR3 DNA: TGTGCCAGCAGGAGCCCCGGGACAGCCACCTACGAGCAGTACTTC
clone size: few; V gene: TRBV5-5; J gene: TRBJ2-2; D gene: .; CDR3 protein: CASSLGGVGELFF; CDR3 DNA: TGTGCCAGCAGCTTGGGCGGGGTCGGGGAGCTGTTTTTT
clone size: .; V gene: TRBV30; J gene: TRBJ1-5; D gene: TRBD1; CDR3 protein: CAWSTGRGSYRSQPQHF; CDR3 DNA: TGTGCCTGGAGTACAGGCAGGGGGTCCTATAGAAGTCAGCCCCAGCATTTT
clone size: .; V gene: TRBV2; J gene: TRBJ2-7; D gene: TRBD2; CDR3 protein: CASSYSGSSYEQYF; CDR3 DNA: TGTGCCAGCAGCTATAGCGGGAGCTCCTACGAGCAGTACTTC
clone size: .; V gene: TRBV6-4; J gene: TRBJ2-2; D gene: .; CDR3 protein: CASSDSWDPTGELFF; CDR3 DNA: TGTGCCAGCAGTGACTCCTGGGATCCTACCGGGGAGCTGTTTTTT
clone size: .; V gene: TRBV5-5; J gene: TRBJ2-7; D gene: .; CDR3 protein: CASSKTPDLSGAYEQYF; CDR3 DNA: TGTGCCAGCAGCAAAACCCCGGACCTCAGCGGAGCCTACGAGCAGTACTTC
clone size: .; V gene: TRBV2; J gene: TRBJ2-2; D gene: .; CDR3 protein: CASTYSGIYTGELFF; CDR3 DNA: TGTGCCAGCACGTACTCAGGGATCTACACCGGGGAGCTGTTTTTT
clone size: .; V gene: TRBV6-1; J gene: TRBJ2-2; D gene: TRBD1; CDR3 protein: CASSAEPGQGSPRTGELFF; CDR3 DNA: TGTGCCAGCAGTGCGGAACCGGGACAGGGGTCCCCAAGGACCGGGGAGCTGTTTTTT
clone size: .; V gene: TRBV30; J gene: TRBJ1-5; D gene: .; CDR3 protein: CAWSASQGPNQPQHF; CDR3 DNA: TGTGCCTGGAGTGCCTCCCAGGGACCCAATCAGCCCCAGCATTTT
clone size: .; V gene: TRBV6-5; J gene: TRBJ2-3; D gene: .; CDR3 protein: CASRSTTQNTDTQYF; CDR3 DNA: TGTGCCAGCAGGTCCACAACCCAAAACACAGATACGCAGTATTTT
clone size: .; V gene: TRBV5-1; J gene: TRBJ1-5; D gene: .; CDR3 protein: CASSFGGMYQPQHF; CDR3 DNA: TGCGCCAGCAGCTTTGGGGGGATGTATCAGCCCCAGCATTTT
clone size: .; V gene: TRBV28; J gene: TRBJ2-3; D gene: TRBD2; CDR3 protein: CASTGREDPDTQYF; CDR3 DNA: TGTGCCAGCACCGGGCGGGAGGACCCAGATACGCAGTATTTT
clone size: .; V gene: TRBV5-4; J gene: TRBJ2-3; D gene: TRBD1; CDR3 protein: CASSLGRGRIDTQYF; CDR3 DNA: TGTGCCAGCAGCTTGGGCAGGGGGCGTATAGATACGCAGTATTTT
clone size: .; V gene: TRBV5-1; J gene: TRBJ2-2; D gene: TRBD2; CDR3 protein: CASRTSGNGELFF; CDR3 DNA: TGCGCCAGCAGGACTAGCGGGAACGGGGAGCTGTTTTTT